These 25 T cell receptor beta chains originate from one sample sequenced in a study of blood T cells in healthy people across ages. Primed by a sample-barcoded 5' primer and a J-beta primer mix, a second PCR proceeded for 7 to 11 cycles. A single record per CDR3 protein comes from TCRdb applying MiXCR to the 5' RACE reads. The sample lists around 900,000 distinct CDR3 sequences, about 53% occurring once. The sequencing input was blood. The receptors stem from a woman in her fifties or sixties in good health.

The chain recombines TRBV28 with TRBJ2-1; D tentatively fits TRBD1 or TRBD2 (5 bases each). The germline V gene encodes CDR1 MDHEN and CDR2 SYDVKM. The CDR3 covers 15 residues. Between the trimmed V and J ends, which lost 1 base and 12 bases, there was a span of 19 bases. The CDR3 loop is CASSLSTVGGVGQFF. Written as DNA, the CDR3 is TGTGCCAGCAGTTTATCGACCGTTGGGGGAGTGGGGCAGTTCTTC.

This chain links TRBV29-1 with TRBJ2-7; 7 nucleotides match TRBD1. CDR3 size: 12 residues. Unmatched junction bases numbered 9, after V lost 5 bases and J lost 8 bases. Germline V gene data show CDR1 as SQVTM and CDR2 as ANQGSEA. DNA for the CDR3: TGCAGCGTTTCTCGGGGACAGTACAAGCAGTACTTC. It is translated as CSVSRGQYKQYF.

The V call is TRBV5-6, the J call TRBJ1-4, with D perhaps matching TRBD1 (5 bases). CDR3 length: 15 amino acids. Deletions cut 3 bases from V and 8 bases from J, with 17 bases between. The germline gives CDR1 SGHDT, CDR2 YYEEEE. DNA of the CDR3: TGTGCCAGCAGCTCGCCCGGGACGGAAGACGAAAAACTGTTTTTT. Protein: CASSSPGTEDEKLFF.

The J gene is TRBJ2-1, the V gene TRBV29-1, with 13 bases identical to TRBD2. The CDR3 is 15 amino acids. The junction had 7 bases not matched to a gene; V was cut back by 1 base and J by 10 bases. Germline CDR1 and CDR2: SQVTM and ANQGSEA. CDR3 nucleotides: TGCAGCGTTGAAGGATCCGGACTAGCGGGAGTCGAGCAGTTCTTC. It is translated as CSVEGSGLAGVEQFF.

This chain connects TRBV7-2 to TRBJ1-1; possible D gene TRBD1, 6 bases. Germline V lookup: CDR1 SGHTA, CDR2 FQGNSA. Trimming shortened V by 0 bases and J by 7 bases, and 15 bases separated the two germline ends. The CDR3 has 15 amino acids. CDR3 DNA: TGTGCCAGCAGCTTAGCTTTTAGGGGGGGAGATGAAGCTTTCTTT. It is translated as CASSLAFRGGDEAFF.

The CDR3 here is CSAVRGSGANVLTF. The CDR3 nucleotides read TGCAGTGCTGTCAGAGGTTCTGGGGCCAACGTCCTGACTTTC. The genes are TRBV20-1 and TRBJ2-6; D is uncertain. The CDR3 has 14 amino acids. Germline V gene sequence: CDR1 DFQATT, CDR2 SNEGSKA (reference sequence). V lost 5 bases and J lost 1, with 9 bases in between.

The chain is built from TRBV29-1 and TRBJ2-7, with D perhaps assigned TRBD1 or TRBD2 (6 bases each). This CDR3 is 13 amino acids long. Trimming stripped 6 bases from V and 6 bases from J, with 18 bases between. Germline V gene data show CDR1 as SQVTM and CDR2 as ANQGSEA. In DNA, the CDR3 is TGCAGCGTACAGGGCGGAGGGGAAGGCGAGCAGTACTTC. This translates into CSVQGGGEGEQYF.

Details on this clonotype: Mismatch with germline at one junction end may stem from a read error. V gene TRBV11-2 combines with J gene TRBJ2-1, with TRBD2 matching over 9 bases. In germline, CDR1 is SGHAT, CDR2 FQNNGV. The CDR3 contains 18 residues. The CDR3 DNA reads TGCGCCACTAAGCCGCTAGCGGGAAAATCCCCCTCCTACAATGAGCAGTTCTTC. It codes for CATKPLAGKSPSYNEQFF.

The J gene is TRBJ1-2, the V gene TRBV4-2; D may be TRBD1 (6 bases). Germline V gene sequence: CDR1 LGHNA, CDR2 YNFKEQ. The CDR3 sequence is 16 residues long. The V end was cut by 3 bases, the J end by 0 bases, with 14 bases between. The CDR3: CASSHPRGGANYGYTF. CDR3 nucleotides: TGTGCCAGCAGCCATCCTCGAGGGGGAGCTAACTATGGCTACACCTTC.

The V and J genes are TRBV28 and TRBJ2-5; 7 bases fit TRBD1. The germline V gene encodes CDR1 MDHEN and CDR2 SYDVKM. The CDR3 loop spans 14 amino acids. J was trimmed by 3 bases and V by 5 bases; bases with no gene match: 6. This chain's CDR3 is CASSKTGVKETQYF. CDR3 sequence (DNA): TGTGCCAGCAGTAAAACAGGGGTGAAAGAGACCCAGTACTTC. Based on the CDR3 plus reference TRBV28 and TRBJ2-5, the full variable domain is DVKVTQSSRYLVKRTGEKVFLECVQDMDHENMFWYRQDPGLGLRLIYFSYDVKMKEKGDIPEGYSVSREKKERFSLILESASTNQTSMYLCASSKTGVKETQYFGPGTRLLVL.

V and J are TRBV11-2 and TRBJ2-7; D is possibly TRBD1 (6 bases). Germline values: CDR1 SGHAT, CDR2 FQNNGV. The length of the CDR3 is 15 residues. Between the trimmed V and J ends, which lost 1 base and 5 bases, there was a span of 15 bases. The CDR3 DNA reads TGTGCCAGCAGCTTAGCACAGGGAAGGGTCGACGAGCAGTACTTC. Translating it yields CASSLAQGRVDEQYF.

The V and J genes are TRBV9 and TRBJ2-3; 10 positions agree with TRBD2. The CDR3 has 17 residues. Looked up from germline, CDR1 is SGDLS and CDR2 is YYNGEE. The V and J ends lost 2 bases and 8 bases, in that order; junction bases with no gene match: 14. CDR3 protein: CASSVSWTSGSSFTQYF. In DNA, the CDR3 is TGTGCCAGCAGCGTGTCCTGGACTAGCGGATCCTCATTTACGCAGTATTTT. The full variable domain, its missing parts supplied by reference TRBV9 and TRBJ2-3, is DSGVTQTPKHLITATGQRVTLRCSPRSGDLSVYWYQQSLDQGLQFLIQYYNGEERAKGNILERFSAQQFPDLHSELNLSSLELGDSALYFCASSVSWTSGSSFTQYFGPGTRLTVL.

The chain couples TRBV7-2 to TRBJ2-7; TRBD2 might be the D (5 bases). The CDR3 length is 13 residues. The germline V and J ends were trimmed by 0 bases and 6 bases, with 9 bases remaining between them. CDR1 and CDR2 (germline): SGHTA, FQGNSA. In DNA form, the CDR3 reads TGTGCCAGCAGCTTAGCGGGAGCTTGCGAGCAGTACTTC. Its protein product is CASSLAGACEQYF.

The chain couples TRBV29-1 to TRBJ2-1; a possible D gene is TRBD1 (5 bases). The V gene lost 7 bases and the J gene lost 3 bases, with 16 bases spanning the gap. The CDR3 covers 14 residues. Germline V gene lookup returns CDR1 SQVTM and CDR2 ANQGSEA. In nucleotides, the CDR3 is TGCAGCGACAAGGGGTTTGGGATCTACAATGAGCAGTTCTTC. It specifies CSDKGFGIYNEQFF.

The rearrangement links TRBV9 to TRBJ2-1, with a possible D match to TRBD2 (5 bases). The CDR3 spans 13 residues. V was shortened by 5 bases and J by 9 bases, with 15 bases between the two germline ends. Germline CDR1 SGDLS, CDR2 YYNGEE. In DNA, the CDR3 is TGTGCCAGCAGGGGAGAAGGGCAAGGTGAGCAGTTCTTC. This codes for CASRGEGQGEQFF.

The V call is TRBV7-9, the J call TRBJ2-5; 14 nucleotides align to TRBD2. Losses at the gene ends were 3 bases for V and 5 bases for J; bases not matched to a gene: 5. Per the germline V gene, CDR1 is SEHNR and CDR2 is FQNEAQ (reference sequence). This CDR3 is built from 16 residues. CDR3 DNA: TGTGCCAGCAGCTTCGGGACTAGCGGGAGTGCGGAGACCCAGTACTTC. It codes for CASSFGTSGSAETQYF.

Comment on this clonotype: This sequence may be a read error, since a much larger clone differs from it by one base. The J gene is TRBJ2-5, the V gene TRBV20-1; 7 bases are shared with TRBD2. With the DNA end fitting TRBJ2-1 better, the J assignment may be wrong. The CDR3 extends over 17 amino acids. Germline loops: CDR1 DFQATT, CDR2 SNEGSKA (reference sequence). The CDR3 DNA is TGCAGTGCTAGAGCCCCAAGCGGGACGTACAGGCAAGAGACCCAGTTCTTC. This encodes CSARAPSGTYRQETQFF.

The rearrangement links TRBV28 to TRBJ2-1; TRBD2 aligns across 12 bases. From germline, CDR1 is MDHEN and CDR2 SYDVKM. With 6 bases clipped from V and 5 bases from J, the junction kept 5 bases outside the gene matches. The CDR3 sequence is 15 residues long. For the CDR3, the DNA is TGTGCCAGCAGACTAGCGGGAGGACTCCACAATGAGCAGTTCTTC. Its translation: CASRLAGGLHNEQFF.

This clonotype showed up just a few times. The V call is TRBV20-1, the J call TRBJ1-5; D remains unclear. CDR3 length equals 13 residues. The V gene's germline CDR1 is DFQATT and CDR2 SNEGSKA (reference sequence). V dropped 3 bases and J dropped 4 bases, with 10 bases sitting between them. CDR3 sequence: CSARLLGNQPQHF. In DNA form, the CDR3 reads TGCAGTGCTAGGTTATTGGGGAATCAGCCCCAGCATTTT.

The rearrangement links TRBV5-1 to TRBJ2-5; tentatively, D is TRBD1 (5 bases). Germline V CDR1 and CDR2: SGHRS, YFSETQ. V was cut by 4 bases and J by 3 bases, with 16 bases left in between. The CDR3 totals 15 residues. CDR3 sequence: CASSHQGSSEETQYF. The CDR3 nucleotides are TGCGCCAGCAGCCACCAGGGATCGAGTGAAGAGACCCAGTACTTC.

The chain combines TRBV7-8 with TRBJ2-3; D is perhaps TRBD1 (5 bases). The germline V and J ends were trimmed by 2 bases and 5 bases, with 17 bases remaining between them. Germline V CDR1 and CDR2: SGHVS, FQNEAQ. The CDR3 length is 16 residues. CDR3 loop: CASSLSGAGYEDTQYF. In DNA form, the CDR3 reads TGTGCCAGCAGCTTAAGTGGGGCAGGGTACGAAGATACGCAGTATTTT.

The chain is built from TRBV30 and TRBJ2-7; D is ambiguous. Trimming took 2 bases from V and 3 from J, leaving 5 bases between them. The CDR3 has 11 residues. CDR1 is GTSNPN, CDR2 SVGIG, per germline (reference sequence). The CDR3 bases are TGTGCCTGGAGTTTCAACTACGAGCAGTACTTC. Protein product: CAWSFNYEQYF.

This clonotype was found a few times. The gene calls are TRBV5-1 and TRBJ2-5, with D unresolved. CDR3 length: 14 amino acids. Trimming removed 0 bases from V and 6 bases from J, with 12 bases in between. CDR1 is SGHRS, CDR2 YFSETQ, per germline. This CDR3 is CASSLAGQRKTQYF. The CDR3 DNA follows: TGCGCCAGCAGCTTGGCCGGTCAACGGAAGACCCAGTACTTC.

Note on this clonotype: One junction end disagrees with the germline gene, perhaps due to a read error. CDR3 nucleotide sequence: TGCACCAGCAGCCAAGATCAAGGGCTAGCAAATGAAAAACTGTTTTTT. Translating gives CTSSQDQGLANEKLFF. This chain connects TRBV4-3 to TRBJ1-4; D gene ambiguous. From germline, CDR1 is LGHNA and CDR2 YSLEER. The CDR3 runs to 16 residues.

This clonotype was observed a handful of times. This rearrangement joins TRBV24-1 to TRBJ1-2; tentatively, D is TRBD1 (6 bases). V was cut by 9 bases and J by 1 base, with 8 bases left in between. The germline V gene has CDR1 KGHDR and CDR2 SFDVKD. This CDR3 region has 12 residues. CDR3 amino acids: CATEDSNYGYTF. In DNA form, the CDR3 reads TGTGCCACCGAGGACAGTAACTATGGCTACACCTTC.